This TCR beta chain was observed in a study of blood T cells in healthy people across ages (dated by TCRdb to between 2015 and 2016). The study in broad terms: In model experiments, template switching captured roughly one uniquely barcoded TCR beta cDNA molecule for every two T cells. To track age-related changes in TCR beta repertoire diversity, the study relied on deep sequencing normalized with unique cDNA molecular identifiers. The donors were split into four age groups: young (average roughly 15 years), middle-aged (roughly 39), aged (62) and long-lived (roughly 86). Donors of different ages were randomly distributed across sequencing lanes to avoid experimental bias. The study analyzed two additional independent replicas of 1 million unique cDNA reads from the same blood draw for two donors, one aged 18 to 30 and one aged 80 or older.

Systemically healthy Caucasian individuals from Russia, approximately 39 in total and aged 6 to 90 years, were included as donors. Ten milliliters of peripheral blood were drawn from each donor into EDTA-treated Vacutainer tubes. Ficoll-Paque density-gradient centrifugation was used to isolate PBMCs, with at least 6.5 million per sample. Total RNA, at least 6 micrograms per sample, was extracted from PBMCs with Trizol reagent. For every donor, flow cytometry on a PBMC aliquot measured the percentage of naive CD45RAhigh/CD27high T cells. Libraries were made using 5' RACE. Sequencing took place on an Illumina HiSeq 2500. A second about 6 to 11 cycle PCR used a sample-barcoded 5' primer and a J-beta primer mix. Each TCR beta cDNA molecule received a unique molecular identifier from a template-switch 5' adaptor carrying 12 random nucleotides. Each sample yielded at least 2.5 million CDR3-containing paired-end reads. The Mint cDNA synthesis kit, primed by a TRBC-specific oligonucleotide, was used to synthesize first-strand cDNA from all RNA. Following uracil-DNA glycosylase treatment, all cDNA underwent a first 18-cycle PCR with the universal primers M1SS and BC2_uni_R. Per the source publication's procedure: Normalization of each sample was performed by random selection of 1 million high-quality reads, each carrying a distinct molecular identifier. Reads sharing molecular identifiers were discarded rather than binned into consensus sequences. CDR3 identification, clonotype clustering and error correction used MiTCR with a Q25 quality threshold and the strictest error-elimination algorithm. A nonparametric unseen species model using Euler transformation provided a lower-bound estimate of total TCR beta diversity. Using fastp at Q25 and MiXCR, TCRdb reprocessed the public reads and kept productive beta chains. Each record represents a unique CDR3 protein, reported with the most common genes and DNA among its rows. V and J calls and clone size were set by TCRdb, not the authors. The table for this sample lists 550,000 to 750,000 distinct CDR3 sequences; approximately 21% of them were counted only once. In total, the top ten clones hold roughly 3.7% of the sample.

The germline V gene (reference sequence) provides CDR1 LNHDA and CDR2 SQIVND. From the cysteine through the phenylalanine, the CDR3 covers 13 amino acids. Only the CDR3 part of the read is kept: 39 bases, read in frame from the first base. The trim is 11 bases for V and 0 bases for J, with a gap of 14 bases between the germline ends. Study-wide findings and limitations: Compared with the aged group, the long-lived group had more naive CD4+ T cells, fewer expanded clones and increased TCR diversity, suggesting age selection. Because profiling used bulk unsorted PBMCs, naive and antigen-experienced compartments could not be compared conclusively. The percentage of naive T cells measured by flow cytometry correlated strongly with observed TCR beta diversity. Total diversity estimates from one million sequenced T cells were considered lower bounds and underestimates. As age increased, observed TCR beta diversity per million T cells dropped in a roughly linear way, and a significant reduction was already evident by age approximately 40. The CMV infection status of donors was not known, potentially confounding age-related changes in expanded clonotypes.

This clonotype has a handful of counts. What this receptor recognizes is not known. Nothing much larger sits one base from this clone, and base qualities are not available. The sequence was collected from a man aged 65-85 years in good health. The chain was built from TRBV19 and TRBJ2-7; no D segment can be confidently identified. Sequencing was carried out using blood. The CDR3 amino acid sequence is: CAVRAESSYEQYF. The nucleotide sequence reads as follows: TGTGCCGTCCGGGCGGAGAGCTCCTACGAGCAGTACTTC.